Each of the 22 T cell receptor beta chains below was sequenced from the same sample in a study of CD8 T cells in Susac syndrome. After extraction with the RNeasy kit, roughly 0.45 to 1 ug of the RNA was reverse transcribed using random hexamers. TCRdb recomputed calls from the immunoSEQ multiplex PCR reads with MiXCR, one row per CDR3 protein. In the table there are about 280,000 distinct CDR3 sequences, around 84% of which are singletons. The sample taken for sequencing was CD8+ T cells from PBMCs. All receptors derive from a human donor with multiple sclerosis.

There are a few counts of this clonotype. This chain links TRBV6-1 with TRBJ2-5; D unclear. In germline, CDR1 is MNHNS, CDR2 SASEGT. V was shortened by 5 bases and J by 5 bases, with 9 bases between the two germline ends. The CDR3 runs 12 residues. DNA of the CDR3: TGTGCCAGCAGTCTAGGGTGGGAGACCCAGTACTTC. Residues: CASSLGWETQYF.

This clonotype has just a few counts. The rearrangement links TRBV10-3 to TRBJ2-2; 9 nucleotides align to TRBD2. The CDR3 sequence is 15 residues long. With V trimmed by 10 bases and J by 6 bases, 12 bases remained unmatched. Germline loops: CDR1 ENHRY, CDR2 SYGVKD. In DNA, the CDR3 is TGTGCCACTGGGGAGCGGGAGGAAAGTGCCGGGGAGCTGTTTTTT. Translation gives CATGEREESAGELFF.

The chain links TRBV2 to TRBJ1-2; 7 bases are a match to TRBD1. After removal of 5 bases from V and 8 bases from J, the junction contained 8 bases not matched to a gene. CDR1 is SNHLY, CDR2 FYNNEI, per germline. CDR3 size: 13 residues. The CDR3 region is CASSTTGVVGYTF. CDR3 coding DNA: TGTGCCAGCAGTACCACAGGGGTAGTAGGCTACACCTTC.

This chain links TRBV27 with TRBJ2-7, with D unresolved. Germline-derived CDR1 and CDR2 are MNHEY and SMNVEV (reference sequence). The V end lost 3 bases, the J end lost 3 bases, and 18 bases lay between the germline ends. This CDR3 is built from 16 residues. The CDR3 DNA reads TGTGCCAGCAGTTTGTCCCCGGGCCCCTCCCTCTACGAGCAGTACTTC. Translation: CASSLSPGPSLYEQYF.

The chain carries TRBV27 and TRBJ1-5; possible D gene TRBD1, 6 bases. Germline-derived CDR1 and CDR2 are MNHEY and SMNVEV (reference sequence). The CDR3 spans 13 residues. The V end was cut by 5 bases, the J end by 5 bases, with 10 bases between. The CDR3 reads CASSIQGYQPQHF. In DNA form, the CDR3 reads TGTGCCAGCAGTATACAGGGTTATCAGCCCCAGCATTTT.

The sample holds a few counts of this clonotype. The chain joins TRBV27 to TRBJ2-7; perhaps TRBD2 as D (7 bases). The CDR3 consists of 13 residues. Trimming stripped 7 bases from V and 5 bases from J, with 15 bases between. Germline loops: CDR1 MNHEY, CDR2 SMNVEV (reference sequence). This chain's CDR3 is CASTGQGTNEQYF. The CDR3, as DNA: TGTGCCAGCACGGGGCAGGGGACTAACGAGCAGTACTTC.

This chain connects TRBV27 to TRBJ1-5; D not resolved. V lost 6 bases and J lost 3, with 12 bases in between. CDR3 length: 14 amino acids. Germline loops: CDR1 MNHEY, CDR2 SMNVEV (reference sequence). The CDR3 is CASSPARVNQPQHF. In DNA form, the CDR3 reads TGTGCCAGCAGCCCAGCCCGGGTCAATCAGCCCCAGCATTTT.

The chain combines TRBV28 with TRBJ2-1; D remains ambiguous. Germline V CDR1 and CDR2: MDHEN, SYDVKM. Trimming stripped 2 bases from V and 6 bases from J, with 5 bases between. The CDR3 spans 12 residues. The chain's CDR3 is CASSLISNEQFF. The DNA for the CDR3 is TGTGCCAGCAGTTTAATCAGCAATGAGCAGTTCTTC.

This chain uses TRBV6-6 with TRBJ2-1; TRBD2 matches at 10 bases. Trimming cost V 10 bases and J 4 bases; bases outside gene matches: 7. Germline values: CDR1 MNHNY, CDR2 SVGAGI (reference sequence). The CDR3 length is 14 residues. The CDR3 spells CAIQLAGIYNEQFF. The CDR3 region has the DNA TGTGCCATCCAACTAGCGGGAATATACAATGAGCAGTTCTTC.

This sequence joins TRBV4-1 and TRBJ2-7, with a weak D call TRBD2 (5 bases). This CDR3 spans 18 amino acids. V lost 0 bases and J 6 bases, leaving 24 bases between the germline ends. The germline CDR1 and CDR2 sequences are MGHRA and YSYEKL. CDR3 nucleotide sequence: TGCGCCAGCAGCCAAGAGCGGGCCATTTGGGCCCCAGGAATCGAGCAGTACTTC. Translation gives CASSQERAIWAPGIEQYF.

This clonotype was found once. V and J are TRBV27 and TRBJ2-3; TRBD2 is a possible D gene (5 bases). Trimming left V 10 bases short and J 2 bases short, with 13 bases between. CDR1 and CDR2 from the germline V gene are MNHEY and SMNVEV (reference sequence). This CDR3 is built from 13 residues. DNA for the CDR3: TGTGCCACCCTTAAGGACTTCACAGATACGCAGTATTTT. Amino acid sequence: CATLKDFTDTQYF.

V and J are TRBV28 and TRBJ2-4, with 8 bases identical to TRBD2. The germline V gene has CDR1 MDHEN and CDR2 SYDVKM. With V trimmed by 3 bases and J by 6 bases, 25 bases remained unmatched. This CDR3 spans 21 amino acids. CDR3 bases: TGTGCCAGCAGTTTCCGCAGAGAGCGGGAGTCCCACATCACGGGGTTAAACATTCAGTACTTC. Encoded protein: CASSFRRERESHITGLNIQYF.

The chain couples TRBV4-1 to TRBJ2-7, with D uncertain. The V end lost 0 bases, the J end lost 5 bases, and 11 bases lay between the germline ends. The CDR3 contains 14 residues. Germline V gives CDR1 MGHRA, CDR2 YSYEKL. The CDR3 sequence: CASSQDLTADEQYF. In DNA form, the CDR3 reads TGCGCCAGCAGCCAAGATTTAACAGCAGACGAGCAGTACTTC.

The chain combines TRBV28 with TRBJ2-1, with no clear D. CDR3 length: 17 amino acids. The germline V gene encodes CDR1 MDHEN and CDR2 SYDVKM. V lost 6 bases and J 0 bases, leaving 18 bases between the germline ends. DNA of the CDR3: TGTGCCAGCAGCTTTAGCCGAACTTACCCCTCCTACAATGAGCAGTTCTTC. Amino acids: CASSFSRTYPSYNEQFF.

This rearrangement joins TRBV14 to TRBJ2-1, with D hard to call. The V and J ends lost 2 bases and 7 bases respectively, with 15 bases between them. The CDR3 length is 15 residues. From germline, CDR1 is SGHDN and CDR2 FVKESK. The DNA for the CDR3 is TGTGCCAGCAGCCAAAGGAGTGTCGTTGGTAATGAGCAGTTCTTC. This gives the protein CASSQRSVVGNEQFF.

V and J are TRBV27 and TRBJ2-3, with TRBD2 identical over 8 bases. The germline V gene encodes CDR1 MNHEY and CDR2 SMNVEV (reference sequence). The CDR3 length is 14 residues. The trim removed 2 bases at V and 6 bases at J, leaving 4 bases unmatched. The CDR3 DNA follows: TGTGCCAGCAGTTTAACGGGAGGGGTCGATACGCAGTATTTT. It encodes CASSLTGGVDTQYF.

The V gene is TRBV23-1, the J gene TRBJ2-2; 14 nucleotides line up with TRBD2. TRBV23-1 is known as an ORF, though its function is uncertain. V shed 4 bases, J shed 3 bases, and the junction held 16 bases outside the gene matches. This CDR3 contains 21 residues. The CDR3: CASSPANSWGLAGDYTGELFF. Written as DNA, the CDR3 is TGCGCCAGCAGTCCCGCCAACAGTTGGGGACTAGCGGGAGACTACACCGGGGAGCTGTTTTTT.

The genes are TRBV10-3 and TRBJ1-1, with 7 bases fitting TRBD1. Losses at the gene ends were 3 bases for V and 5 bases for J; bases not matched to a gene: 9. CDR1 is ENHRY and CDR2 is SYGVKD in the germline V gene. The CDR3 is 15 residues long. CDR3 amino acids: CAISERGEGATEAFF. DNA of the CDR3: TGTGCCATCAGTGAACGGGGAGAGGGGGCGACTGAAGCTTTCTTT.

The gene calls are TRBV11-2 and TRBJ2-3; 8 bases align to TRBD2. The CDR3 spans 18 residues. CDR1 is SGHAT, CDR2 FQNNGV, per germline. With 2 bases clipped from V and 2 bases from J, the junction kept 12 bases outside the gene matches. The CDR3 loop reads CASSLMAASGGTTDTQYF. DNA for the CDR3: TGTGCCAGCAGCTTAATGGCGGCAAGCGGGGGAACCACAGATACGCAGTATTTT.

The V gene is TRBV20-1, the J gene TRBJ1-2; 8 bases map to TRBD1. This CDR3 contains 14 residues. The ends lost 1 base at V and 2 bases at J; junction bases unmatched: 3. CDR1 and CDR2 (germline): DFQATT, SNEGSKA (reference sequence). The CDR3 sequence: CSARATGENYGYTF. The CDR3 coding sequence is TGCAGTGCTAGAGCGACAGGGGAAAACTATGGCTACACCTTC.

DNA of the CDR3: TGCGCCAGCAGCTTCCCGCGTTGGAGAGGGACCGGGGAGCTGTTTTTT. Translation gives CASSFPRWRGTGELFF. This rearrangement joins TRBV5-1 to TRBJ2-2; a weak D match, TRBD2 (5 bases). There are 16 residues in the CDR3. Trimming removed 2 bases from V and 5 bases from J, with 16 bases in between. Germline V lookup: CDR1 SGHRS, CDR2 YFSETQ.

The chain has TRBV20-1 and TRBJ1-4; perhaps TRBD1 as D (5 bases). Trimming stripped 3 bases from V and 8 bases from J, with 19 bases between. Looked up from germline, CDR1 is DFQATT and CDR2 is SNEGSKA (reference sequence). The CDR3 is 15 residues long. This CDR3 is CSARGGPGSEEKLFF. The CDR3 DNA is TGCAGTGCTAGGGGGGGACCAGGGTCGGAGGAAAAACTGTTTTTT.